What follows is one T cell receptor (beta chain) and its context. Its antigen is unidentified. The protocol was immunoSEQ multiplex PCR, while the TCRdb copy is restricted to in-frame clones and leaves out a portion. The sample holds approximately 23,000 clones, approximately 81% seen once. These data originate in a study of cytotoxic CD8 clonotypes in ibrutinib-treated CLL. Study-wide results and caveats: Sustained-remission and progressing patients diverged in sampling times. On treatment, the uncommon public clonotypes contracted or remained stable.

In germline, CDR1 is MNHEY, CDR2 SMNVEV (reference sequence). Trimming removed 4 bases from V and 2 bases from J, with 11 bases in between. The CDR3 loop spans 14 amino acids. This specimen was PBMCs, taken before ibrutinib treatment. The receptor's source is a human donor with chronic lymphocytic leukemia. The rearrangement joins TRBV27 to TRBJ2-5, with a possible D match to TRBD2 (6 bases). In DNA, the CDR3 is TGTGCCAGCAGTTCTACTAGCATTCAAGAGACCCAGTACTTC. Protein sequence: CASSSTSIQETQYF.